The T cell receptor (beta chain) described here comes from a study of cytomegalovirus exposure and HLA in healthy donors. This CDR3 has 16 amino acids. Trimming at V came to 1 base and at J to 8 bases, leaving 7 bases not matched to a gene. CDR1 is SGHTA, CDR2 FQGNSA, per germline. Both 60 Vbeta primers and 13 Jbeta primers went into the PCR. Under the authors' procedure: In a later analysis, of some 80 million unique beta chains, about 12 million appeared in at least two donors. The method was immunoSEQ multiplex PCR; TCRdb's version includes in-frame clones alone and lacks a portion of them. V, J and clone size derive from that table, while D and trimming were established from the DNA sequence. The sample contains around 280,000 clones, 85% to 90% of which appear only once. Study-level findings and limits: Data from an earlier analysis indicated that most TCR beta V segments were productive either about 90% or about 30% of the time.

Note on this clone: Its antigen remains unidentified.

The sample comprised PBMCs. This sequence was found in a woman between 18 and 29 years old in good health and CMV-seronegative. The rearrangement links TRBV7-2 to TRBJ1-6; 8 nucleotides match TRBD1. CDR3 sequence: CASSLDFPGGHSPLHF. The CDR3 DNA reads TGTGCCAGCAGCTTAGATTTTCCAGGGGGCCATTCACCCCTCCACTTT.